The rows below give T cell receptor beta chains drawn from one sample of a study of T cell responses to AZD1222 COVID-19 vaccine. Here immunoSEQ multiplex PCR was the method, and the copy in TCRdb shows in-frame clones only, minus some. The table lists 150,000 to 200,000 clones, 90% of them singletons. Specimen: peripheral blood, collected on day 0 of AZD1222 vaccination. All receptors come from an adult in good health. Both conserved end residues are part of each CDR3. A D gene is named only where the DNA matches it firmly. Size tells how often a clone was seen (once, few, many) or the class of an expanded clone, and some rows leave it out.

j_gene	d_gene	v_gene	abundance	CDR3aa	CDR3nt
TRBJ1-6	NA	TRBV6-5	NA	CASSTSTGLSSPLHF	NA
TRBJ1-5	TRBD1	TRBV18	NA	CASSSRPGTENSNQPQHF	TGTGCCAGCTCGTCGCGGCCCGGGACAGAGAATAGCAATCAGCCCCAGCATTTT
TRBJ2-5	NA	TRBV7-8	NA	CASSFQTRGYQETQYF	TGTGCCAGCAGCTTCCAGACTCGCGGGTACCAAGAGACCCAGTACTTC
TRBJ2-7	NA	TRBV14	NA	CASSQGYGGLVYEQYF	TGTGCCAGCAGCCAAGGGTACGGGGGTTTAGTCTACGAGCAGTACTTC
TRBJ1-1	TRBD1	TRBV3-1/TRBV3-2	few	CASSQGTGGTEAFF	TGTGCCAGCAGCCAAGGGACAGGTGGCACTGAAGCTTTCTTT
TRBJ2-5	NA	TRBV19	NA	CASSIAGAGETQYF	TGTGCCAGTAGTATAGCAGGGGCGGGGGAGACCCAGTACTTC
TRBJ2-5	NA	TRBV7-2	NA	CASSLAGVTQYF	TGTGCCAGCAGCTTAGCTGGGGTGACCCAGTACTTC
TRBJ2-3	TRBD1	TRBV7-3	NA	CASSAEQGGTQYF	TGTGCCAGCAGCGCCGAACAGGGGGGCACGCAGTATTTT
TRBJ1-6	NA	TRBV12-3/TRBV12-4	NA	CASSFSTTPLHF	TGTGCCAGCAGTTTTAGTACGACACCCCTCCACTTT
TRBJ2-1	TRBD2	TRBV5-8	NA	CASSLVVGGVNYNEQFF	TGTGCCAGCAGCTTGGTGGTCGGGGGGGTCAACTACAATGAGCAGTTCTTC
TRBJ1-2	NA	TRBV14	NA	CASSQDYGYTF	TGTGCCAGCAGCCAGGACTATGGCTACACCTTC
TRBJ1-1	NA	TRBV29-1	NA	CSVVKFMNTEAFF	TGCAGCGTTGTAAAGTTTATGAACACTGAAGCTTTCTTT
TRBJ1-4	NA	TRBV7-8	NA	CASSWTGEEGEKLFF	TGTGCCAGCAGCTGGACCGGGGAAGAGGGGGAAAAACTGTTTTTT
TRBJ2-1	TRBD1	TRBV29-1	NA	CSARDRDKSYNEQFF	TGCAGCGCCCGGGACAGGGACAAGAGTTACAATGAGCAGTTCTTC
TRBJ1-4	TRBD1	TRBV19	NA	CASRTRGSAANEKLFF	TGTGCCAGTAGGACCAGGGGGAGTGCGGCTAATGAAAAACTGTTTTTT
TRBJ1-5	NA	TRBV6-4	once	CASSDLPGQPQHF	TGTGCCAGCAGTGATCTCCCGGGACAGCCCCAGCATTTT
TRBJ1-6	NA	TRBV10-3	NA	CAISEKTGYSPLHF	TGTGCCATCAGTGAAAAAACAGGGTACTCACCCCTCCACTTT
TRBJ1-2	TRBD1	TRBV5-1	NA	CASSLDGTGVDYGYTF	TGCGCCAGCAGCTTGGATGGGACAGGGGTGGACTATGGCTACACCTTC
TRBJ2-7	NA	TRBV11-3	NA	CASSLRGISYEQYF	TGTGCCAGCAGCCTTAGGGGAATCTCCTACGAGCAGTACTTC
TRBJ2-7	NA	TRBV6-5	NA	CASSYTHRVGYEQYF	TGTGCCAGCAGTTACACGCACAGGGTGGGTTACGAGCAGTACTTC
TRBJ1-1	NA	TRBV7-9	NA	CASTLQGTEAFF	TGTGCCAGCACCCTTCAAGGGACTGAAGCTTTCTTT
TRBJ1-3	NA	TRBV4-1	NA	CASSQDWGPGTGNTIYF	TGCGCCAGCAGCCAAGATTGGGGCCCGGGGACTGGAAACACCATATATTTT
TRBJ1-2	TRBD1	TRBV3-1/TRBV3-2	NA	CASSQPWDRLNGYTF	TGTGCCAGCAGCCAACCTTGGGACAGATTAAATGGCTACACCTTC
TRBJ1-2	NA	TRBV7-2	NA	CASSVGTTIFNYGYTF	TGTGCCAGCAGCGTTGGGACTACAATCTTTAACTATGGCTACACCTTC
TRBJ2-1	TRBD2	TRBV6-1	NA	CASSATSGGAGNEQFF	TGTGCCAGCAGTGCTACTAGCGGGGGGGCCGGGAATGAGCAGTTCTTC
TRBJ1-4	NA	TRBV3-1/TRBV3-2	NA	CASSQIAGYGEKLFF	TGTGCCAGCAGCCAAATAGCAGGGTATGGTGAAAAACTGTTTTTT
TRBJ1-6	NA	TRBV3-1/TRBV3-2	NA	CASSQVRVPSYNSPLHF	TGTGCCAGCAGCCAAGTACGAGTCCCCTCCTATAATTCACCCCTCCACTTT
TRBJ2-1	NA	TRBV11-1	NA	CASSLGRGRGNEQFF	TGTGCCAGCAGCCTAGGGAGGGGAAGGGGGAATGAGCAGTTCTTC
TRBJ2-5	NA	TRBV6-2/TRBV6-3	NA	CASSGPGEETQYF	TGTGCCAGCAGTGGTCCGGGGGAAGAGACCCAGTACTTC
TRBJ2-7	TRBD1	TRBV7-2	NA	CASSLPYGTGDYEQYF	TGTGCCAGCAGCCTCCCCTACGGGACAGGGGACTACGAGCAGTACTTC
TRBJ2-2	NA	TRBV5-1	once	CASRQRTVPYTGELFF	TGCGCCAGCAGACAAAGGACAGTACCCTACACCGGGGAGCTGTTTTTT
TRBJ2-7	TRBD1	TRBV7-3	NA	CASSQTDRGPYEQYF	TGTGCCAGCAGCCAGACTGACAGGGGACCCTACGAGCAGTACTTC
TRBJ1-1	NA	TRBV7-9	NA	CASSEGHGGNTEAFF	TGTGCCAGCAGCGAGGGACACGGGGGGAACACTGAAGCTTTCTTT
TRBJ2-5	TRBD2	TRBV5-4	NA	CASSLVLAGGRETQYF	TGTGCCAGCAGCTTGGTGCTAGCGGGGGGGAGGGAGACCCAGTACTTC
TRBJ2-1	NA	TRBV6-5	NA	CASSYSSNEQFF	TGTGCCAGCAGTTACTCGAGCAATGAGCAGTTCTTC
TRBJ1-1	NA	TRBV7-8	NA	CASSFSIDSNRVNTEAFF	TGTGCCAGCAGCTTCTCGATTGATTCTAATCGGGTGAACACTGAAGCTTTCTTT
TRBJ2-1	NA	TRBV4-3	NA	CASSQDPSVNNEQFF	TGCGCCAGCAGCCAAGATCCTAGCGTTAACAATGAGCAGTTCTTC
TRBJ1-1	TRBD1	TRBV29-1	NA	CSVEGDSMNTEAFF	TGCAGCGTTGAGGGGGACAGCATGAACACTGAAGCTTTCTTT
TRBJ1-2	NA	TRBV7-2	NA	CASSPYRGGQVQGYTF	TGTGCCAGCAGTCCCTACCGGGGGGGGCAGGTCCAAGGCTACACCTTC
TRBJ1-2	NA	TRBV6-4	NA	CASSADVGNYGYTF	TGTGCCAGCAGTGCGGATGTTGGGAACTATGGCTACACCTTC
TRBJ1-4	TRBD1	TRBV5-1	NA	CASSPRTGVNEKLFF	TGCGCCAGCAGCCCTAGGACAGGTGTGAATGAAAAACTGTTTTTT
TRBJ2-6	TRBD1	TRBV5-1	NA	CASSWALTGSSGANVLTF	TGCGCCAGCAGCTGGGCCTTGACAGGGAGCTCTGGGGCCAACGTCCTGACTTTC
TRBJ2-7	NA	TRBV5-1	NA	CASSLDYEQYF	TGCGCCAGCAGCTTGGATTACGAGCAGTACTTC
TRBJ2-7	TRBD1	TRBV9	NA	CASSPRDRIYEQYF	TGTGCCAGCAGCCCCCGGGACAGGATCTACGAGCAGTACTTC
TRBJ2-5	NA	TRBV2	NA	CASNPGGETQYF	TGTGCCAGCAATCCAGGAGGAGAGACCCAGTACTTC
TRBJ1-3	NA	TRBV7-2	NA	CASSLVTSSSGNTIYF	TGTGCCAGCAGCTTAGTTACCAGTTCCTCTGGAAACACCATATATTTT
TRBJ1-1	NA	TRBV27	NA	CASSLYHQGTEAFF	TGTGCCAGCAGTTTATACCATCAGGGCACTGAAGCTTTCTTT
TRBJ1-6	NA	TRBV5-6	NA	CASSLYVDLNSPLHF	TGTGCCAGCAGCTTGTACGTAGACCTTAATTCACCCCTCCACTTT
TRBJ2-7	NA	TRBV3-1/TRBV3-2	NA	CASRQDVQTPWYEQYF	TGTGCCAGCAGGCAAGACGTACAGACCCCGTGGTACGAGCAGTACTTC
TRBJ1-6	TRBD1	TRBV19	NA	CASRGEQGYNSPLHF	TGTGCCAGTAGAGGGGAACAGGGGTATAATTCACCCCTCCACTTT
TRBJ1-6	NA	TRBV19	NA	CASRREGEYNSPLHF	TGTGCCAGTCGGCGGGAAGGGGAGTATAATTCACCCCTCCACTTT
TRBJ2-4	NA	TRBV29-1	NA	CSVVGTKNIQYF	TGCAGCGTTGTAGGGACGAAAAACATTCAGTACTTC
TRBJ2-5	NA	TRBV4-2	once	CASSQEWGGPGSETQYF	TGTGCCAGCAGCCAAGAATGGGGGGGGCCGGGGTCGGAGACCCAGTACTTC
TRBJ2-2	NA	TRBV10-3	NA	CAITQGRAGELFF	TGTGCCATCACCCAGGGGAGGGCCGGGGAGCTGTTTTTT
TRBJ2-7	NA	TRBV11-2	NA	CASSFTGFEQYF	TGTGCCAGCAGCTTTACAGGGTTCGAGCAGTACTTC